Detailed here is one TCR beta chain. These data belong to a study of blood T cell repertoires in COVID-19. V was pared by 6 bases and J by 6 bases, with 4 bases of the junction left unmatched. From germline, CDR1 is SNHLY and CDR2 FYNNEI. The CDR3 spans 12 residues. TCRdb's copy holds only in-frame clones and misses some; the assay was immunoSEQ multiplex PCR. Among approximately 210,000 clones listed, under 90% were seen once. The sample was peripheral blood. V and J are TRBV2 and TRBJ2-5; 7 positions agree with TRBD1. This clonotype was sampled from a human donor in a cohort sampled during active COVID-19. The CDR3 bases are TGTGCCAGCAGCTGGGACAGAAAGACCCAGTACTTC. This gives the protein CASSWDRKTQYF.